Described below is a single T cell receptor (beta chain) sequence and its context. The V and J ends lost 7 bases and 2 bases, in that order; junction bases with no gene match: 11. Germline V gives CDR1 LNHDA, CDR2 SQIVND (reference sequence). This CDR3 region has 16 residues. This specimen belongs to a study of OX40 agonist ivuxolimab in advanced cancers. Study-level information: Patients got intravenous ivuxolimab at 0.01 to 10 mg/kg every 2 weeks.

Repertoires were generated with immunoSEQ multiplex PCR, while TCRdb's copy carries only in-frame clones and drops some. The data show approximately 28,000 clones, 76% seen once. The rearrangement uses TRBV19 and TRBJ2-1; TRBD2 matches at 7 bases. The specimen comprised CD4+ or CD8+ T cells sorted from blood, sampled in a trial of the OX40 agonist ivuxolimab. The source is an adult with an advanced solid tumor such as melanoma, head and neck, liver or kidney cancer. CDR3 nucleotides: TGTGCCAGTAAGATTGGAAGCGGGGTAGCCTACAATGAGCAGTTCTTC. This encodes CASKIGSGVAYNEQFF.